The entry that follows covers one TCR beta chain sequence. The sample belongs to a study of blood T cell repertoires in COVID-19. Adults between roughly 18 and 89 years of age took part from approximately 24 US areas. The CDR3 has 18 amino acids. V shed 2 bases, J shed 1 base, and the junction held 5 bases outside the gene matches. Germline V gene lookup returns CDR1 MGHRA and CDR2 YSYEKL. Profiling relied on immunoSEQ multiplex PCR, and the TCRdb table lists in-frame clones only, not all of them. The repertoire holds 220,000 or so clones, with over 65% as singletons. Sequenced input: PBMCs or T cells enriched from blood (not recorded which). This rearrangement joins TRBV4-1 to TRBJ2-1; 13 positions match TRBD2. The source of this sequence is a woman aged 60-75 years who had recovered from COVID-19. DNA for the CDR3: TGCGCCAGCAGCCAAAACCCGACTAGCGGGGGGTCCTACAATGAGCAGTTCTTC. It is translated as CASSQNPTSGGSYNEQFF.